A single sample is the source of the 6 T cell receptor beta chains below, sequenced in a study of blood T cell repertoires in COVID-19. Profiling relied on immunoSEQ multiplex PCR, and the TCRdb table lists in-frame clones only, not all of them. The data show roughly 340,000 clones, approximately 90% seen once. Specimen: PBMCs or T cells enriched from blood (not recorded which). The receptors originated from a man aged 18 to 29 who had recovered from COVID-19.

The chain combines TRBV30 with TRBJ2-3; 9 nucleotides match TRBD2. Germline loops: CDR1 GTSNPN, CDR2 SVGIG (reference sequence). The J segment lost 2 bases and the V segment lost 2 bases, leaving 8 bases of the junction unmatched. The CDR3 consists of 16 residues. CDR3 residues: CAWSRGVAGDTDTQYF. The CDR3, as DNA: TGTGCCTGGAGTAGGGGGGTAGCGGGGGACACAGATACGCAGTATTTT.

V usage is TRBV19 and J usage is TRBJ2-3; maybe TRBD2 (6 bases). The V gene's germline CDR1 is LNHDA and CDR2 SQIVND (reference sequence). The V end was cut by 4 bases, the J end by 1 base, with 12 bases between. The CDR3 is 15 amino acids. The CDR3 DNA reads TGTGCCAGTAGTAGCCTCCCTAGCGGCACAGATACGCAGTATTTT. It is translated as CASSSLPSGTDTQYF. Complete variable domain (other parts from reference TRBV19 and TRBJ2-3): DGGITQSPKYLFRKEGQNVTLSCEQNLNHDAMYWYRQDPGQGLRLIYYSQIVNDFQKGDIAEGYSVSREKKESFPLTVTSAQKNPTAFYLCASSSLPSGTDTQYFGPGTRLTVL.

The chain links TRBV10-2 to TRBJ2-1; 9 nucleotides match TRBD2. After removal of 10 bases from V and 2 bases from J, the junction contained 3 bases not matched to a gene. Germline V CDR1 and CDR2: WSHSY, SAAADI. The CDR3 loop spans 13 amino acids. For the CDR3, the DNA is TGCGCCACTCGACTAGCGGCCTACAATGAGCAGTTCTTC. Protein sequence: CATRLAAYNEQFF.

This sequence joins TRBV20-1 and TRBJ1-2; D is unresolved. Trimming shortened V by 5 bases and J by 8 bases, and 9 bases separated the two germline ends. Germline assignment: CDR1 DFQATT and CDR2 SNEGSKA (reference sequence). The CDR3 runs 10 residues. This CDR3 reads CSAPSEGYTF. The CDR3 DNA is TGCAGTGCTCCCTCAGAAGGCTACACCTTC.

This clone occurred once. The rearrangement uses TRBV7-2 and TRBJ1-5; 7 bases map to TRBD1. Germline values: CDR1 SGHTA, CDR2 FQGNSA. With V trimmed by 4 bases and J by 0 bases, 12 bases remained unmatched. The CDR3 consists of 18 residues. CDR3 residues: CASSSTGWGPNSNQPQHF. In DNA form, the CDR3 reads TGTGCCAGCAGCTCGACAGGGTGGGGACCGAATAGCAATCAGCCCCAGCATTTT. The full variable domain, rest sourced from reference TRBV7-2 and TRBJ1-5, is GAGVSQSPSNKVTEKGKDVELRCDPISGHTALYWYRQSLGQGLEFLIYFQGNSAPDKSGLPSDRFSAERTGGSVSTLTIQRTQQEDSAVYLCASSSTGWGPNSNQPQHFGDGTRLSIL.

CDR3: CASSQETGVDTEAFF. CDR3 DNA sequence: TGCGCCAGCAGCCAAGAGACAGGGGTGGACACTGAAGCTTTCTTT. This chain links TRBV4-1 with TRBJ1-1; 8 positions match TRBD1. The germline CDR1 and CDR2 sequences are MGHRA and YSYEKL. The CDR3 runs 15 residues. V trimming: 0 bases; J trimming: 3 bases; junction bases outside the gene matches: 3.